This record looks at one TCR beta chain sequence and its context. Antigen unknown. The trim removed 3 bases at V and 5 bases at J, leaving 6 bases unmatched. Germline assignment: CDR1 SGHTA and CDR2 FQGNSA. This CDR3 is built from 17 residues. The data stem from a study of graft-versus-host responses after intestinal transplantation. Study-wide context: The study gave all recipients anti-thymocyte globulin induction, then tacrolimus and steroids for about 3 years.

Clones were sequenced by immunoSEQ multiplex PCR, and TCRdb holds only the in-frame ones, with some missing. The sample has more than 65,000 clones; over 75% are singletons. Sample: unstimulated CD4+ T cells sorted from spleen or lymph node cells, taken before transplant. The chain has TRBV7-2 and TRBJ2-3, with 15 bases identical to TRBD2. This receptor was obtained from a human donor who was the organ donor for an intestinal transplant. The CDR3 coding sequence is TGTGCCAGCAGCTTTGGACTAGCGGGGGGGCGGGTAGATACGCAGTATTTT. Encoded protein: CASSFGLAGGRVDTQYF. Combining the CDR3 with reference TRBV7-2 and TRBJ2-3 gives the whole variable domain GAGVSQSPSNKVTEKGKDVELRCDPISGHTALYWYRQSLGQGLEFLIYFQGNSAPDKSGLPSDRFSAERTGGSVSTLTIQRTQQEDSAVYLCASSFGLAGGRVDTQYFGPGTRLTVL.